Listed below are T cell receptor beta chains from one sample, sequenced in a study of glioma-infiltrating T cells after dendritic cell vaccination. Sequenced by immunoSEQ multiplex PCR; TCRdb stores in-frame clones only, minus some. The table lists about 24,000 clones, approximately 89% of them singletons, with 2.5% to 3% in the top ten. The specimen comprised blood, sampled after dendritic cell vaccination. The receptor source for this set is a human donor with glioblastoma. CDR3s include the opening cysteine and the closing phenylalanine or tryptophan. The D gene is left open where the match is weak. Size is omitted from some rows. Given values are once, few, many or a class for expanded clones.

J: TRBJ2-3; D: -; V: TRBV11-1; size: -; CDR3: CASSLNYGDTQYF; DNA: TGTGCCAGCAGCCTGAATTACGGGGATACGCAGTATTTT
J: TRBJ1-3; D: -; V: TRBV5-1; size: -; CDR3: CASSLAPFESSGNTIYF; DNA: TGCGCCAGCAGCTTGGCACCCTTCGAGAGCTCTGGAAACACCATATATTTT
J: TRBJ2-5; D: -; V: TRBV7-8; size: once; CDR3: CASSSAAQYF; DNA: TGTGCCAGCAGCTCCGCGGCCCAGTACTTC
J: TRBJ2-5; D: TRBD1; V: TRBV5-6; size: -; CDR3: CASTLGQTPKTQYF; DNA: TGTGCCAGCACCCTGGGACAGACGCCCAAGACCCAGTACTTC
J: TRBJ1-5; D: TRBD1; V: TRBV18; size: -; CDR3: CASSDRANQPQHF; DNA: TGTGCCAGCTCAGACAGGGCGAATCAGCCCCAGCATTTT
J: TRBJ2-2; D: TRBD2; V: TRBV6-5; size: -; CDR3: CASSRTSMNTGELFF; DNA: TGTGCCAGCAGCCGGACTAGTATGAACACCGGGGAGCTGTTTTTT
J: TRBJ2-7; D: TRBD1; V: TRBV5-4; size: -; CDR3: CASSLGDRVVEQYF; DNA: TGTGCCAGCAGCTTGGGTGACAGGGTCGTCGAGCAGTACTTC
J: TRBJ2-1; D: -; V: TRBV6-5; size: -; CDR3: CASSEATVGEQFF; DNA: TGTGCCAGCAGTGAAGCGACAGTCGGCGAGCAGTTCTTC
J: TRBJ1-5; D: -; V: TRBV6-6; size: once; CDR3: CASSQNYRQDVHF; DNA: TGTGCCAGCAGCCAAAACTATAGACAGGACGTACATTTT
J: TRBJ2-5; D: -; V: TRBV18; size: -; CDR3: CASSPPSFIETQYF; DNA: TGTGCCAGCTCACCACCTAGCTTCATAGAGACCCAGTACTTC
J: TRBJ1-2; D: TRBD1; V: TRBV6-1; size: -; CDR3: CASSVFDRANYGYTF; DNA: TGTGCCAGCAGTGTTTTTGACAGGGCAAACTATGGCTACACCTTC
J: TRBJ2-7; D: TRBD1; V: TRBV4-1; size: -; CDR3: CASSQGQGQFYEQYF; DNA: TGCGCCAGCAGCCAAGGCCAGGGACAGTTCTACGAGCAGTACTTC
J: TRBJ1-1; D: -; V: TRBV7-9; size: -; CDR3: CASSLVRSMRNTEAFF; DNA: TGTGCCAGCAGCTTAGTTCGGTCTATGAGGAACACTGAAGCTTTCTTT
J: TRBJ1-6; D: -; V: TRBV2; size: -; CDR3: CASRRSFGGLSSYNSPLHF; DNA: TGTGCCAGCAGGAGAAGTTTCGGGGGGTTGAGCTCCTATAATTCACCCCTCCACTTT
J: TRBJ1-4; D: TRBD1; V: TRBV5-6; size: -; CDR3: CASSPGTGVAKEKLFF; DNA: TGTGCCAGCAGCCCAGGGACAGGTGTTGCTAAGGAAAAACTGTTTTTT
J: TRBJ2-3; D: -; V: TRBV14; size: -; CDR3: CASSQDTWVGGDTQYF; DNA: TGTGCCAGCAGCCAAGATACCTGGGTCGGCGGGGATACGCAGTATTTT
J: TRBJ2-1; D: -; V: TRBV7-2; size: -; CDR3: CASSVGPATYNEQFF; DNA: TGTGCCAGCAGCGTGGGGCCCGCTACCTACAATGAGCAGTTCTTC
J: TRBJ1-2; D: -; V: TRBV7-8; size: once; CDR3: CASSLAGGFYGYTF; DNA: TGTGCCAGCAGCTTAGCGGGGGGTTTCTATGGCTACACCTTC
J: TRBJ2-2; D: TRBD2; V: TRBV4-2; size: -; CDR3: CASSQELAGGLNTGELFF; DNA: TGTGCCAGCAGCCAAGAACTAGCGGGGGGGCTGAACACCGGGGAGCTGTTTTTT
J: TRBJ1-1; D: -; V: TRBV10-1; size: -; CDR3: CASSESWASEAFF; DNA: TGCGCCAGCAGTGAGTCTTGGGCTAGCGAAGCTTTCTTT
J: TRBJ1-2; D: -; V: TRBV18; size: -; CDR3: CASSPPGSYGYTF; DNA: TGTGCCAGCTCACCACCGGGCAGCTATGGCTACACCTTC
J: TRBJ1-1; D: -; V: TRBV27; size: -; CDR3: CASSLGRQGRGTEAFF; DNA: TGTGCCAGCAGTTTGGGTCGCCAGGGGAGGGGAACTGAAGCTTTCTTT
J: TRBJ1-2; D: -; V: TRBV2; size: once; CDR3: CASSVAANYGYTF; DNA: TGTGCCAGCAGTGTGGCAGCGAACTATGGCTACACCTTC
J: TRBJ1-2; D: -; V: TRBV4-1; size: -; CDR3: CASSQGPRTVANYGYTF; DNA: TGCGCCAGCAGCCAAGGTCCGAGGACAGTGGCTAACTATGGCTACACCTTC
J: TRBJ1-2; D: TRBD1; V: TRBV19; size: -; CDR3: CASSISTGEVYGYTF; DNA: TGTGCCAGTAGTATCTCGACAGGGGAAGTCTATGGCTACACCTTC
J: TRBJ1-1; D: TRBD1; V: TRBV6-1; size: -; CDR3: CASRGGQGASEAFF; DNA: TGTGCCAGCAGGGGGGGACAGGGGGCCTCTGAAGCTTTCTTT
J: TRBJ1-2; D: TRBD1; V: TRBV6-1; size: -; CDR3: CASRGQGGYTF; DNA: TGTGCCAGCAGGGGACAGGGGGGCTACACCTTC
J: TRBJ2-3; D: TRBD2; V: TRBV9; size: -; CDR3: CASSRGLAVTITDTQYF; DNA: TGTGCCAGCAGCCGGGGACTAGCGGTAACAATCACAGATACGCAGTATTTT
J: TRBJ1-4; D: -; V: TRBV4-2; size: -; CDR3: CASSQRTAEKLFF; DNA: TGTGCCAGCAGCCAAAGGACTGCAGAAAAACTGTTTTTT
J: TRBJ2-2; D: TRBD2; V: TRBV6-6; size: -; CDR3: CASRNLAGGTGELFF; DNA: TGTGCCAGCAGGAATCTAGCGGGGGGCACCGGGGAGCTGTTTTTT
J: TRBJ2-7; D: -; V: TRBV4-1; size: few; CDR3: CATGAGFEQYF; DNA: TGCGCCACCGGCGCAGGGTTTGAGCAGTACTTC
J: TRBJ1-5; D: -; V: TRBV19; size: -; CDR3: CASTLQGYSNQPQHF; DNA: TGTGCCAGTACTCTCCAGGGGTATAGCAATCAGCCCCAGCATTTT
J: TRBJ2-5; D: TRBD2; V: TRBV11-3; size: -; CDR3: CASSRSGGRETQYF; DNA: TGTGCCAGCAGCCGTAGCGGGGGGAGAGAGACCCAGTACTTC
J: TRBJ2-4; D: TRBD2; V: TRBV4-1; size: -; CDR3: CASSLISSGGPTKNIQYF; DNA: TGCGCCAGCAGCCTCATCTCTAGCGGGGGACCCACCAAAAACATTCAGTACTTC
J: TRBJ2-7; D: -; V: TRBV5-6; size: once; CDR3: CASSFNVQAYEQYF; DNA: TGTGCCAGCAGCTTCAACGTCCAGGCCTACGAGCAGTACTTC
J: TRBJ2-5; D: TRBD2; V: TRBV7-2; size: -; CDR3: CASSLISGGGRETQYF; DNA: TGTGCCAGCAGCTTAATAAGCGGGGGGGGACGGGAGACCCAGTACTTC
J: TRBJ1-5; D: -; V: TRBV29-1; size: -; CDR3: CSAGAGEPGQPQHF; DNA: TGCAGCGCCGGGGCAGGGGAGCCTGGTCAGCCCCAGCATTTT
J: TRBJ2-7; D: -; V: TRBV6-1; size: -; CDR3: CASSSWQGGEQYF; DNA: TGTGCCAGCAGTAGCTGGCAGGGGGGCGAGCAGTACTTC